These 12 T cell receptor beta chains originate from one sample sequenced in a study of beta chain features in type 1 diabetes. cDNA synthesis used the whole RNA isolate, giving expressed TCRB sequences. Sequencing used immunoSEQ multiplex PCR; TCRdb keeps in-frame clones, though not all of them. The sample lists around 150,000 clones; just over 8% were seen once. These receptors have no identified antigens. The study's findings and limits: TCRB CDR3s from Type 1 diabetes patients were moderately but significantly shorter in all four CD4+ subsets.

Sequenced material: central memory CD4+ T cells from blood. These receptors all come from a woman between 18 and 30 years old with type 1 diabetes.

This clone has just a few counts. V and J are TRBV5-6 and TRBJ1-1; no clear D. V was shortened by 5 bases and J by 5 bases, with 25 bases between the two germline ends. In germline, CDR1 is SGHDT, CDR2 YYEEEE. The CDR3 length is 17 residues. Written as DNA, the CDR3 is TGTGCCAGCAGGACACATCGGACGGTCCGCGGGTTAACTGAAGCTTTCTTT. Its protein is CASRTHRTVRGLTEAFF. The variable domain in full, completed from reference TRBV5-6 and TRBJ1-1, reads DAGVTQSPTHLIKTRGQQVTLRCSPKSGHDTVSWYQQALGQGPQFIFQYYEEEERQRGNFPDRFSGHQFPNYSSELNVNALLLGDSALYLCASRTHRTVRGLTEAFFGQGTRLTVV.

This clone was seen a few times. The V gene is TRBV11-2, the J gene TRBJ2-6, with TRBD1 as a possible D gene (6 bases). This CDR3 has 16 residues. V was trimmed by 5 bases and J by 0 bases, leaving 11 bases between them. From germline, CDR1 is SGHAT and CDR2 FQNNGV. The CDR3 here is CASSPRGSSGANVLTF. In DNA, the CDR3 is TGTGCCAGCAGCCCCAGGGGCTCCTCTGGGGCCAACGTCCTGACTTTC.

The chain carries TRBV7-7 and TRBJ2-1, with a tentative D call TRBD2 (5 bases). V lost 5 bases and J lost 7, with 15 bases in between. Looked up from germline, CDR1 is SSHAT and CDR2 is FNYEAQ (reference sequence). This CDR3 contains 14 residues. CDR3 region: CASSLSGRLNEQFF. The CDR3 region has the DNA TGTGCCAGCAGCCTGAGCGGACGGCTAAATGAGCAGTTCTTC.

Ten or more counts support this clone. Other DNA sequences in the sample encode the same CDR3. This chain joins TRBV27 and TRBJ1-2; tentatively, D is TRBD1 (5 bases). Trimming cost V 2 bases and J 7 bases, with 11 bases left between them. Per germline, CDR1 MNHEY and CDR2 SMNVEV (reference sequence). The CDR3 has 13 amino acids. The CDR3 region has the DNA TGTGCCAGCAGTTTAAGGGGCTCGGGTGGCTACACCTTC. It specifies CASSLRGSGGYTF.

The V call is TRBV30, the J call TRBJ2-3, with 11 bases lining up with TRBD2. Germline loops: CDR1 GTSNPN, CDR2 SVGIG (reference sequence). This CDR3 has 13 amino acids. Trimming cost V 6 bases and J 7 bases; bases outside gene matches: 6. This chain's CDR3 is CACGLAGTNTQYF. The CDR3 DNA reads TGTGCCTGCGGACTAGCGGGCACGAATACGCAGTATTTT.

The rearrangement uses TRBV6-6 and TRBJ1-1; TRBD1 matches at 7 bases. CDR3 length: 13 residues. Germline-derived CDR1 and CDR2 are MNHNY and SVGAGI (reference sequence). With 6 bases clipped from V and 7 bases from J, the junction kept 8 bases outside the gene matches. This CDR3 reads CASSWTGEGEAFF. CDR3 DNA sequence: TGTGCCAGCAGCTGGACAGGCGAGGGTGAAGCTTTCTTT.

V is TRBV10-3 and J is TRBJ2-2; D is ambiguous. Looked up from germline, CDR1 is ENHRY and CDR2 is SYGVKD. Trimming took off 0 bases at V and 3 bases at J, with 8 bases between the two ends. There are 15 residues in the CDR3. The CDR3 region is CAISESIDYTGELFF. CDR3 nucleotide sequence: TGTGCCATCAGTGAGTCGATAGACTACACCGGGGAGCTGTTTTTT.

This clone was seen only a few times. In DNA form, the CDR3 reads TGTGCCAGCAACCCCGGACAGGGAGGTGGCTACACCTTC. Translation: CASNPGQGGGYTF. The rearrangement links TRBV9 to TRBJ1-2; 8 bases fit TRBD1. CDR3 length: 13 residues. The V gene end was trimmed by 6 bases and the J gene end by 7 bases; junction bases not matched to a gene: 8. The germline V gene has CDR1 SGDLS and CDR2 YYNGEE.

About this clone: A much larger clone lies one base from this, so it may be a read error. The V and J genes are TRBV6-6 and TRBJ2-5; 10 nucleotides line up with TRBD1. The CDR3 loop spans 13 amino acids. Germline V gene data show CDR1 as MNHNY and CDR2 as SVGAGI (reference sequence). With V trimmed by 6 bases and J by 2 bases, 0 bases remained unmatched. The chain's CDR3 is CASRDRGQETQYF. The CDR3 DNA is TGTGCCAGCAGGGACAGGGGGCAAGAGACCCAGTACTTC.

The CDR3 region is CASSFDREKLFF. The CDR3 DNA follows: TGTGCCAGCAGCTTCGACAGAGAAAAACTGTTTTTT. The genes are TRBV5-4 and TRBJ1-4; perhaps TRBD1 as D (5 bases). Deletions cut 2 bases from V and 8 bases from J, with 7 bases between. The CDR3 extends over 12 amino acids. Germline V gives CDR1 SGHNT, CDR2 YYREEE (reference sequence).

This clone has a handful of counts. V is TRBV11-3 and J is TRBJ2-3, with 8 bases lining up with TRBD2. Germline CDR1 SGHNT, CDR2 YENEEA. With 1 base clipped from V and 4 bases from J, the junction kept 4 bases outside the gene matches. The CDR3 loop spans 15 amino acids. The CDR3 coding sequence is TGTGCCAGCAGCTTAGCCGGGACTAGGGCAGATACGCAGTATTTT. Translation gives CASSLAGTRADTQYF.

The chain combines TRBV6-5 with TRBJ1-1, with a possible D match to TRBD1 (5 bases). CDR1 and CDR2 (germline): MNHEY, SVGAGI. The CDR3 has 14 residues. The V and J ends lost 7 bases and 1 base respectively, with 13 bases between them. The CDR3 DNA is TGTGCCAGCAAGAAAAGGGGAGGGAACACTGAAGCTTTCTTT. It specifies CASKKRGGNTEAFF.